The source of this TCR beta chain is a study of CD8+CD57+ T cells in acquired aplastic anemia. The template for TCR beta VDJ and CDR3 sequence profiling was genomic DNA. TCRdb recomputed calls from the reads with MiXCR, one row per CDR3 protein. Among 400,000 to 450,000 distinct CDR3 sequences, about two thirds were seen once, and the ten largest hold 3% to 4.5%. Study-wide findings and caveats: Shared by patients and controls, fewer than 30 CD8+ CDR3s were abundant in patients. For CD8+ Simpson's diversity, patients and controls showed no significant difference.

On this clonotype itself: Antigen unknown. The junction and the germline gene differ at one end; a read error may be behind it.

Sample: sorted CD4+, CD8+, or CD8+CD57+ T cells (not recorded which) from PBMCs. The source of this sequence is a human donor in good health, serving as a control.

CDR3 amino acids: CASSPGRANENLFF. The CDR3 DNA follows: TGTGCCAGCAGCCCAGGACGAGCTAATGAAAATCTGTTTTTT. The chain links TRBV9 to TRBJ1-4; no definite D call. The CDR3 is 14 residues long. Germline CDR1 and CDR2: SGDLS and YYNGEE.